This T cell receptor (beta chain) was profiled in a study of blood T cells in healthy people across ages. Together with a sample-barcoded 5' primer, a J-beta primer mix was included in a second PCR lasting roughly 6 to 12 cycles. A 12-random-nucleotide template-switch adaptor tagged each cDNA molecule. MiXCR was run by TCRdb on the 5' RACE reads, yielding one entry per CDR3 protein. Here the sample spans hundreds of thousands of distinct CDR3 sequences, around 45% being singletons. CDR1 is SGHDT, CDR2 YYEEEE, per germline. Deletions cut 4 bases from V and 4 bases from J, with 12 bases between. CDR3 length equals 14 residues. This clonotype was counted once. The antigen is not known. General study points: TCR beta diversity, measured per million T cells, fell in a roughly linear way with age.

The origin of this receptor is a woman aged 55-69 years in good health. This chain connects TRBV5-6 to TRBJ1-5; the D is unclear. Sequencing was carried out using blood. CDR3 DNA: TGTGCCAGCAGCCTTCTTGCGGGAAATCAGCCCCAGCATTTT. Protein sequence: CASSLLAGNQPQHF.